This T cell receptor beta chain stems from a study of blood T cell repertoires in COVID-19. Data came from immunoSEQ multiplex PCR; TCRdb stores just in-frame clones and leaves some out. Here the sample spans about 200,000 clones, around 84% being singletons. The V end lost 0 bases, the J end lost 6 bases, and 13 bases lay between the germline ends. CDR1 is SGDLS and CDR2 is YYNGEE in the germline V gene. The CDR3 sequence is 14 residues long. The sample comprised peripheral blood. This sequence originates from an elderly woman with acute or convalescent COVID-19. This sequence joins TRBV9 and TRBJ2-7; weak D call: TRBD2 (6 bases). The CDR3 here is CASSVAIAGSEQYF. The CDR3 nucleotides read TGTGCCAGCAGCGTAGCAATCGCGGGGAGCGAGCAGTACTTC.